The T cell receptor (beta chain) described here comes from a study of blood T cell repertoires in COVID-19. Recruitment covered 20 to 25 US areas and drew participants whose ages spanned 18 to 89 years. Donors were grouped by their self-reported clinical history. Assay: immunoSEQ multiplex PCR; the TCRdb copy retains only in-frame clones and omits some. The sample holds 140,000 to 150,000 clones, about 85% seen once. The clonotype originates from a woman in her 40s who had recovered from COVID-19. The sample comprised PBMCs or T cells enriched from blood (not recorded which).

CDR3 DNA sequence: TGTGCCAGTAGTATGGACAGTCCGGGCACCATATATTTT. Translation gives CASSMDSPGTIYF. The gene calls are TRBV19 and TRBJ1-3, with D possibly being TRBD1 (6 bases). Deletions cut 3 bases from V and 9 bases from J, with 12 bases between. The CDR3 consists of 13 residues. CDR1 LNHDA and CDR2 SQIVND come from the germline V gene (reference sequence).